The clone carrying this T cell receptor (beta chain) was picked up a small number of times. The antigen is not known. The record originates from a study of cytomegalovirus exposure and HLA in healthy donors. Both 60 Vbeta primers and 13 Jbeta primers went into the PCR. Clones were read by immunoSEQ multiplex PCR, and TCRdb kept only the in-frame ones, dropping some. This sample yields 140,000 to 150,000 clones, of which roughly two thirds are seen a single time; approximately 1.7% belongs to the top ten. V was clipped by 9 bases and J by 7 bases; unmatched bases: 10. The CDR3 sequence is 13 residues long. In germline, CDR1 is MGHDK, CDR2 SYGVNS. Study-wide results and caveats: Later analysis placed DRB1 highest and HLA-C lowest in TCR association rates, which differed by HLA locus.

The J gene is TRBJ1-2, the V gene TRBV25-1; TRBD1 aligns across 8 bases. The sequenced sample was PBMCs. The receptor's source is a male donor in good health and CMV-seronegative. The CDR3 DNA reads TGTGCCAGTCAACGACAGGGGTCGGGTGGCTACACCTTC. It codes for CASQRQGSGGYTF.